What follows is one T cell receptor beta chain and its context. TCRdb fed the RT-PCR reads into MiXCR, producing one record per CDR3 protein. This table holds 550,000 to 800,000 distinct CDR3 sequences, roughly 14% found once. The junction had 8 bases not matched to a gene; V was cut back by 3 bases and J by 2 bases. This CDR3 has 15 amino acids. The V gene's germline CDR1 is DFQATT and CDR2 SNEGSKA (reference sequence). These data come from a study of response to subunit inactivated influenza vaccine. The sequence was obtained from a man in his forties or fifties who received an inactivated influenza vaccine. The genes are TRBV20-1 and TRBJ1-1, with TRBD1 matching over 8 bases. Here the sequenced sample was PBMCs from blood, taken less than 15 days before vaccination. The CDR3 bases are TGCAGTGCTAGGCTTACGGACAGGGATAACACTGAAGCTTTCTTT. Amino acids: CSARLTDRDNTEAFF.